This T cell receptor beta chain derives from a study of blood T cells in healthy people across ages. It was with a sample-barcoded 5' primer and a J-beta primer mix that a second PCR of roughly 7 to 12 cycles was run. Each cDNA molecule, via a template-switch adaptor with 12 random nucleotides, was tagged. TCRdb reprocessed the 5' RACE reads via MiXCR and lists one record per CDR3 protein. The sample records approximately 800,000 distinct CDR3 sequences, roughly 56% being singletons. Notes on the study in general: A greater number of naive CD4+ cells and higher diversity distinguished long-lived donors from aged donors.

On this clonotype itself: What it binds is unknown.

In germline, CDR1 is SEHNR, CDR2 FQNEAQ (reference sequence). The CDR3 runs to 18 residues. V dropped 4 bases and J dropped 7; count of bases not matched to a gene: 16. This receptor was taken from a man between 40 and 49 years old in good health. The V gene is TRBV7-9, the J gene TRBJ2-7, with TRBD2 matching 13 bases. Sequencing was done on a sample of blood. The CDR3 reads CASSSWTSGSGVYNEQYF. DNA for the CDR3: TGTGCCAGCAGCTCATGGACTAGCGGGAGCGGGGTCTACAATGAGCAGTACTTC.